The entry that follows covers one T cell receptor (beta chain) sequence. A sample-barcoded 5' primer and a J-beta primer mix were used in a second PCR of about 7 to 12 cycles. TCRdb re-called the 5' RACE reads with MiXCR, one entry per CDR3 protein. Found here are hundreds of thousands of distinct CDR3 sequences, 58% of them singletons; the top ten hold over 30%. The data originate from a study of blood T cells in healthy people across ages. The CDR3 is made up of 13 amino acids. The trim removed 3 bases at V and 8 bases at J, leaving 6 bases unmatched. Germline V gene data show CDR1 as DFQATT and CDR2 as SNEGSKA (reference sequence).

The receptor comes from a man in his 60s in good health. V usage is TRBV20-1 and J usage is TRBJ1-4; 7 positions agree with TRBD1. The source material was blood. The CDR3 DNA reads TGCAGTGCTAGGGTCGGGACAGCGGAAAAACTGTTTTTT. Translated: CSARVGTAEKLFF.